The 23 T cell receptor beta chains below come from one sample, sequenced in a study of T cell clonotyping in hematopoietic cell transplantation. Sequencing used immunoSEQ multiplex PCR; TCRdb keeps in-frame clones, though not all of them. The sample has thousands of clones, about 80% seen once; the top ten hold less than 20%. The sequencing here drew on PBMCs, taken 180 days after allogeneic stem cell transplant. All receptors derive from a male patient aged 40 to 50 who had an allogeneic stem cell transplant from a related donor, so the T cells may come from the graft donor. Some clones in this sample may be carry-over from other donors' samples.

This clone was seen a few times. V usage is TRBV29-1 and J usage is TRBJ1-1; D unclear. The CDR3 loop spans 11 amino acids. V shed 2 bases and J shed 7 bases, with 8 bases lying between them. Germline CDR1 and CDR2: SQVTM and ANQGSEA. The CDR3 DNA is TGCAGCGTTGAAAGGAACCGTGAAGCTTTCTTT. Its translation: CSVERNREAFF.

This clone was recorded only once. The rearrangement joins TRBV2 to TRBJ2-1, with D possibly matching TRBD1 (5 bases). V shed 5 bases and J shed 8 bases, with 25 bases lying between them. This CDR3 contains 17 residues. CDR1 and CDR2 (germline): SNHLY, FYNNEI. Written as DNA, the CDR3 is TGTGCCAGCAGTCTCCCTAAACGTGGACATGCATCCCATGAGCAGTTCTTC. This sequence encodes CASSLPKRGHASHEQFF.

CDR3 nucleotides: TGTGCCAGCAGCCGCCGGGACAGTCACAATGAGCAGTTCTTC. Protein product: CASSRRDSHNEQFF. The J gene is TRBJ2-1, the V gene TRBV11-3; 7 nucleotides agree with TRBD1. The V and J ends lost 5 bases and 5 bases, in that order; junction bases with no gene match: 6. The CDR3 contains 14 residues. The germline CDR1 and CDR2 sequences are SGHNT and YENEEA.

This chain joins TRBV2 and TRBJ2-7, with TRBD1 matching over 8 bases. Germline V lookup: CDR1 SNHLY, CDR2 FYNNEI. The CDR3 has 14 residues. Unmatched junction bases numbered 7, after V lost 7 bases and J lost 2 bases. DNA of the CDR3: TGTGCCAGCACCGACAGGGGCCGAACCTACGAGCAGTACTTC. It is translated as CASTDRGRTYEQYF. Full variable domain (missing parts from reference TRBV2 and TRBJ2-7): EPEVTQTPSHQVTQMGQEVILRCVPISNHLYFYWYRQILGQKVEFLVSFYNNEISEKSEIFDDQFSVERPDGSNFTLKIRSTKLEDSAMYFCASTDRGRTYEQYFGPGTRLTVT.

The gene calls are TRBV5-8 and TRBJ2-1; TRBD2 matches at 8 bases. Germline V gives CDR1 SGHTS, CDR2 YDEGEE. V shed 4 bases and J 5 bases; nucleotides not matched to a gene: 14. The CDR3 covers 17 residues. This CDR3 is CASSLDIGTSGNNEQFF. CDR3 nucleotide sequence: TGTGCCAGCAGCCTGGATATTGGTACTAGCGGAAACAATGAGCAGTTCTTC.

This rearrangement joins TRBV28 to TRBJ2-4; D remains unclear. CDR1 MDHEN and CDR2 SYDVKM come from the germline V gene. V lost 7 bases and J lost 0, with 7 bases in between. The length of the CDR3 is 13 residues. The DNA of the CDR3 is TGTGCCAGCAACGTGCTAGCCAAAAACATTCAGTACTTC. It is translated as CASNVLAKNIQYF.

CDR3 sequence: CASTPQGSRTEAFF. DNA for the CDR3: TGTGCCAGCACTCCCCAGGGGTCGCGGACTGAAGCTTTCTTT. This rearrangement joins TRBV6-5 to TRBJ1-1; perhaps TRBD1 as D (6 bases). The germline gives CDR1 MNHEY, CDR2 SVGAGI. Trimming pared 7 bases from V and 5 bases from J, leaving 17 bases between. The CDR3 is made up of 14 amino acids.

This chain links TRBV28 with TRBJ2-1; D gene unclear. The CDR3 length is 11 residues. V lost 6 bases to trimming and J lost 10 bases, with 10 bases between them. Germline V gives CDR1 MDHEN, CDR2 SYDVKM. CDR3 amino acids: CASRVLGEQFF. The CDR3 DNA reads TGTGCCAGCAGGGTCCTCGGGGAGCAGTTCTTC.

The genes are TRBV7-2 and TRBJ2-5; D call uncertain. Germline values: CDR1 SGHTA, CDR2 FQGNSA. V lost 4 bases and J lost 1, with 4 bases in between. This CDR3 contains 12 residues. The CDR3: CASSWGQETQYF. The CDR3 DNA sequence: TGTGCCAGCAGCTGGGGCCAAGAGACCCAGTACTTC.

The gene calls are TRBV27 and TRBJ1-1; D not certain. V was trimmed by 3 bases and J by 0 bases, leaving 17 bases between them. Germline V CDR1 and CDR2: MNHEY, SMNVEV (reference sequence). The CDR3 covers 17 residues. The DNA for the CDR3 is TGTGCCAGCAGTTTTCGACAAGATTCACCGCTGAACACTGAAGCTTTCTTT. Amino acid sequence: CASSFRQDSPLNTEAFF.

The gene calls are TRBV27 and TRBJ2-7; 8 bases line up with TRBD1. The V segment lost 5 bases and the J segment 3 bases; nucleotides outside the gene matches: 12. Germline loops: CDR1 MNHEY, CDR2 SMNVEV (reference sequence). This CDR3 is 16 amino acids long. The CDR3: CASSPPLTGVNYEQYF. The CDR3 DNA is TGTGCCAGCAGTCCACCGTTGACAGGGGTTAACTACGAGCAGTACTTC.

This sequence joins TRBV5-1 and TRBJ2-1, with 7 bases that match TRBD2. The CDR3 totals 16 residues. The V gene's germline CDR1 is SGHRS and CDR2 YFSETQ. With 0 bases clipped from V and 4 bases from J, the junction kept 7 bases outside the gene matches. The CDR3 loop reads CASSLGGGPIYNEQFF. The DNA of the CDR3 is TGCGCCAGCAGCTTGGGGGGGGGTCCAATTTACAATGAGCAGTTCTTC.

V and J are TRBV9 and TRBJ1-2, with 7 bases identical to TRBD1. Per germline, CDR1 SGDLS and CDR2 YYNGEE. Trimming took 4 bases from V and 6 from J; bases not matched to a gene: 12. The CDR3 consists of 15 residues. The CDR3 nucleotides read TGTGCCAGCAGCTTAGATAGGGGGCGAGAAAATGGCTACACCTTC. The encoded protein is CASSLDRGRENGYTF.

The chain combines TRBV5-1 with TRBJ2-5; 10 bases map to TRBD1. The CDR3 loop spans 14 amino acids. The V gene's germline CDR1 is SGHRS and CDR2 YFSETQ. The junction had 2 bases not matched to a gene; V was cut back by 4 bases and J by 2 bases. The CDR3: CASSGQGVQETQYF. The CDR3 DNA reads as TGCGCCAGCAGCGGACAGGGGGTGCAAGAGACCCAGTACTTC.

The chain carries TRBV7-2 and TRBJ2-1; weak D call: TRBD1 (6 bases). There are 16 residues in the CDR3. Per the germline V gene, CDR1 is SGHTA and CDR2 is FQGNSA. V was trimmed by 1 base and J by 3 bases, leaving 13 bases between them. In DNA, the CDR3 is TGTGCCAGCAGCTTAGGGCTAGGACAGATCTACAATGAGCAGTTCTTC. Its translation: CASSLGLGQIYNEQFF.

V is TRBV2 and J is TRBJ2-1, with 10 positions matching TRBD1. The germline CDR1 and CDR2 sequences are SNHLY and FYNNEI. V gave up 7 bases and J gave up 4 bases; unmatched junction bases: 4. The CDR3 length is 14 residues. The CDR3 coding sequence is TGTGCCAGCACCTGGGACAGGGGATACAATGAGCAGTTCTTC. It is translated as CASTWDRGYNEQFF.

The chain has TRBV7-3 and TRBJ1-1, with TRBD1 as a possible D gene (5 bases). The V gene's germline CDR1 is SGHTA and CDR2 FQGTGA. The ends were cut back, 3 bases at V and 6 bases at J, with 11 bases in the middle. The CDR3 extends over 13 amino acids. In nucleotides, the CDR3 is TGTGCCAGCAGCTTTCCAGACAGTCCTGAAGCTTTCTTT. The encoded protein is CASSFPDSPEAFF.

This clone has a handful of counts. The J gene is TRBJ2-1, the V gene TRBV30; 11 positions agree with TRBD2. There are 15 residues in the CDR3. Germline CDR1 GTSNPN, CDR2 SVGIG (reference sequence). V lost 2 bases to trimming and J lost 8 bases; unmatched junction nucleotides: 8. CDR3 region: CAWSISIAGGDEQFF. CDR3 in DNA: TGTGCCTGGAGTATCTCAATAGCGGGGGGGGATGAGCAGTTCTTC.

The table lists this clone with a count of one. The CDR3 nucleotides are TGTGCCAGCAGCGCGGGACGACTCTACAATGAGCAGTTCTTC. Its protein is CASSAGRLYNEQFF. The chain combines TRBV9 with TRBJ2-1; either TRBD1 or TRBD2 may fit D (5 bases each). The germline V gene encodes CDR1 SGDLS and CDR2 YYNGEE. V lost 3 bases to trimming and J lost 3 bases, with 10 bases between them. This CDR3 has 14 amino acids.

The V gene is TRBV7-2, the J gene TRBJ2-2, with 7 bases fitting TRBD2. The trim removed 6 bases at V and 6 bases at J, leaving 13 bases unmatched. The CDR3 loop spans 16 amino acids. Per germline, CDR1 SGHTA and CDR2 FQGNSA. The chain's CDR3 is CASRYTSAAGPGELFF. In nucleotides, the CDR3 is TGTGCCAGCAGGTACACTAGCGCAGCCGGGCCCGGGGAGCTGTTTTTT.

This chain connects TRBV28 to TRBJ1-1; D perhaps matches TRBD1 (6 bases). The germline V gene encodes CDR1 MDHEN and CDR2 SYDVKM. CDR3 length: 17 residues. V lost 7 bases, J lost 0 bases, and 21 bases lay in between. CDR3 region: CASKQTGSNHLNTEAFF. CDR3 in DNA: TGTGCCAGCAAGCAAACAGGGAGCAACCACCTGAACACTGAAGCTTTCTTT.

This clone was recorded a few times. The chain uses TRBV9 and TRBJ2-2; 11 bases are shared with TRBD2. The CDR3 runs to 16 residues. Germline V CDR1 and CDR2: SGDLS, YYNGEE. Unmatched junction bases numbered 4, after V lost 2 bases and J lost 4 bases. CDR3 nucleotide sequence: TGTGCCAGCAGCGTCGGGACTAGCGGTGTCACCGGGGAGCTGTTTTTT. The encoded protein is CASSVGTSGVTGELFF.

The chain's CDR3 is CASRAGQNLYGYTF. Here the CDR3 DNA reads TGTGCCAGCAGAGCCGGACAGAACCTCTATGGCTACACCTTC. The chain couples TRBV6-6 to TRBJ1-2, with D possibly TRBD1 on 6 matching bases. Germline CDR1 is MNHNY and CDR2 is SVGAGI (reference sequence). The V end lost 6 bases, the J end lost 4 bases, and 15 bases lay between the germline ends. The CDR3 runs to 14 residues.